The subject of this entry is one T cell receptor beta chain. Sequencing was performed with immunoSEQ multiplex PCR; in TCRdb, only in-frame clones are kept and a portion is missing. The table includes about 65,000 clones, 70% to 90% detected once. This entry belongs to a study of blood T cell repertoires in COVID-19. This clonotype was obtained from an elderly man with acute or convalescent COVID-19. What was sequenced was peripheral blood.

The CDR3 reads CASSLGTGWGDTEAFF. The CDR3, as DNA: TGTGCCAGCAGCTTGGGAACAGGGTGGGGTGACACTGAAGCTTTCTTT. The genes are TRBV5-4 and TRBJ1-1; TRBD1 might be the D (6 bases). The CDR3 contains 16 residues. CDR1 is SGHNT, CDR2 YYREEE, per germline (reference sequence). The V end lost 0 bases, the J end lost 3 bases, and 15 bases lay between the germline ends.